This record concerns one T cell receptor (beta chain) sequence. Antigen unknown. Clones were sequenced by immunoSEQ multiplex PCR, and TCRdb holds only the in-frame ones, with some missing. The table records 2,500,000 or so clones, 93% of them present only once. This specimen belongs to a study of shared clonotypes between healthy human individuals. Study summary: There were three CD4 naive, three CD4 memory, two CD8 naive and one CD8 memory plates per donor.

Splitting the CD4+ cells yielded a CD45RA+ naive subset and a CD45RA-negative memory subset. Per the germline V gene, CDR1 is MDHEN and CDR2 is SYDVKM. The germline V and J ends were trimmed by 8 bases and 5 bases, with 12 bases remaining between them. The CDR3 length is 12 residues. Study-wide findings and caveats: Across subsets, estimated richness was generally greater for naive than for memory populations. Clonotype sharing among the donors was expected to vary with sequencing depth.

The sequencing input was naive CD4+ T cells from PBMCs. Subset given: CD45RA+ positively selected. The receptor was isolated from a man between 18 and 29 years old in good health. Some clones in this sample may be carry-over from other donors' samples. The chain employs TRBV28 and TRBJ2-5; D not resolved. DNA of the CDR3: TGTGCCAGCGAAGGCCTTTTGGAGACCCAGTACTTC. This gives the protein CASEGLLETQYF.